This entry lists 17 T cell receptor beta chains sequenced from one sample in a study of glioma-infiltrating T cells. Amplification of TCR alpha and beta CDR3 regions from RNA used iRepertoire nested multiplex PCR. TCRdb re-called the multiplex PCR reads with MiXCR, one entry per CDR3 protein. The sample has 95,000 to 150,000 distinct CDR3 sequences, 20% to 25% seen once. The sample was glioma tissue, nonneoplastic brain tissue, or PBMCs (not recorded which). These receptors all come from a human donor with low-grade glioma or glioblastoma, undergoing nonglioma brain surgery, or in good health (not recorded which).

This clonotype was counted many times. The chain uses TRBV10-3 and TRBJ2-3; 7 bases align to TRBD2. The CDR3 has 13 residues. J lost 4 bases, V lost 10 bases, and 8 bases had no gene match. Germline CDR1 reads ENHRY; CDR2 reads SYGVKD. The CDR3 reads CATGREISDTQYF. CDR3 in DNA: TGTGCCACCGGGCGGGAGATATCAGATACGCAGTATTTT.

Regarding this clonotype: A read error is possible here, since a much larger clone lies one base away. The V and J genes are TRBV18 and TRBJ2-3; D is uncertain. The CDR3 is 14 residues long. Trimming stripped 6 bases from V and 6 bases from J, with 16 bases between. Germline V gene lookup returns CDR1 KGHSH and CDR2 LQKENI. The CDR3 coding sequence is TGTGCCAGCTCCCTTTCGACTCGGCCGGATACGCAGTATTTT. It encodes CASSLSTRPDTQYF.

Many counts were recorded for this clonotype. J is TRBJ2-1 and V is TRBV7-9; TRBD2 matches at 10 bases. The CDR3 has 14 residues. The germline V gene encodes CDR1 SEHNR and CDR2 FQNEAQ (reference sequence). Trimming at V came to 6 bases and at J to 8 bases, leaving 7 bases not matched to a gene. CDR3 in DNA: TGTGCCAGCAGACCTCTAGCGGGAGTATATGAGCAGTTCTTC. Protein sequence: CASRPLAGVYEQFF.

In its sample, this clonotype was seen a few times. V is TRBV10-3 and J is TRBJ1-1; possible D gene TRBD1, 5 bases. The CDR3 extends over 14 amino acids. V dropped 4 bases and J dropped 4 bases, with 13 bases sitting between them. Germline V CDR1 and CDR2: ENHRY, SYGVKD. The CDR3 region is CAISVIGDPTEAFF. Written as DNA, the CDR3 is TGTGCCATCAGTGTGATAGGGGATCCCACTGAAGCTTTCTTT.

This clonotype was found many times. V gene TRBV20-1 combines with J gene TRBJ2-2; 13 bases are shared with TRBD2. The V segment lost 4 bases and the J segment 5 bases; nucleotides outside the gene matches: 4. CDR1 and CDR2 (germline): DFQATT, SNEGSKA (reference sequence). The length of the CDR3 is 15 residues. The CDR3 coding sequence is TGCAGTGCTACTGGACTAGCGGGAGTTACCGGGGAGCTGTTTTTT. Amino acid sequence: CSATGLAGVTGELFF.

The table lists this clonotype with a few counts. It may be a read error: a sequence one base away is much more abundant. The chain employs TRBV6-1 and TRBJ2-1, with D perhaps given as TRBD1 or TRBD2 (5 bases each). Germline-derived CDR1 and CDR2 are MNHNS and SASEGT. The CDR3 has 13 residues. The CDR3 DNA follows: TGTACCAGCAATCATCCGTGGGGGAATGAGCAGTTCTTC. As protein: CTSNHPWGNEQFF.

This clonotype appeared many times. V gene TRBV7-9 combines with J gene TRBJ2-7; D not certain. The V and J ends lost 8 bases and 6 bases respectively, with 14 bases between them. There are 12 residues in the CDR3. CDR1 and CDR2 from the germline V gene are SEHNR and FQNEAQ (reference sequence). In nucleotides, the CDR3 is TGTGCCAGCCAACTCCAGATAGGCGAGCAGTACTTC. Translation: CASQLQIGEQYF.

Comment on this clonotype: The conserved closing phenylalanine or tryptophan is absent in this CDR3, likely reflecting a read error. The chain's CDR3 is CSASLPTSGIDTQYL. The DNA of the CDR3 is TGCAGTGCTAGTCTTCCCACTAGCGGAATAGATACGCAGTATCTT. V and J are TRBV20-1 and TRBJ2-3, with 8 bases that match TRBD2. The CDR3 has 15 amino acids. Germline lookup yields CDR1 DFQATT and CDR2 SNEGSKA (reference sequence). V lost 3 bases and J lost 5; bases outside the gene matches: 10.

J is TRBJ1-5 and V is TRBV19; D remains unclear. This CDR3 has 15 residues. Trimming left V 2 bases short and J 8 bases short, with 16 bases between. Germline V gives CDR1 LNHDA, CDR2 SQIVND (reference sequence). In nucleotides, the CDR3 is TGTGCCAGTAGTATAAGGTCGACCCTCCCGGAGCCCCAGCATTTT. It specifies CASSIRSTLPEPQHF.

By frequency in the sample, this clonotype is medium-sized (0.01 to 0.1%). The V gene is TRBV6-2 or TRBV6-3, the J gene TRBJ2-1; TRBD1 aligns across 8 bases. Looked up from germline, CDR1 is MNHEY and CDR2 is SVGEGT. The CDR3 spans 15 residues. J was trimmed by 6 bases and V by 2 bases; bases with no gene match: 6. The CDR3 is CASSYEATGVNEQFF. The CDR3 coding sequence is TGTGCCAGCAGTTACGAGGCGACAGGGGTCAATGAGCAGTTCTTC.

Many counts were recorded for this clonotype. V usage is TRBV5-5 and J usage is TRBJ2-3; 9 positions match TRBD1. Germline CDR1 is SGHKS and CDR2 is YYEKEE (reference sequence). The CDR3 sequence is 16 residues long. The junction had 13 bases not matched to a gene; V was cut back by 5 bases and J by 6 bases. CDR3 DNA: TGTGCCAGCAGTCTTACCGGGACAGGGAAGGAGGATACGCAGTATTTT. It is translated as CASSLTGTGKEDTQYF. The whole variable domain, remainder taken from reference TRBV5-5 and TRBJ2-3, is DAGVTQSPTHLIKTRGQQVTLRCSPISGHKSVSWYQQVLGQGPQFIFQYYEKEERGRGNFPDRFSARQFPNYSSELNVNALLLGDSALYLCASSLTGTGKEDTQYFGPGTRLTVL.

This clonotype was seen a few times. The chain recombines TRBV18 with TRBJ2-7; TRBD2 matches 7 bases. The CDR3 extends over 17 amino acids. CDR1 and CDR2 (germline): KGHSH, LQKENI. The V segment lost 4 bases and the J segment 3 bases; nucleotides outside the gene matches: 15. The CDR3 is CASSRRMALAESYEQYF. The CDR3 bases are TGTGCCAGCTCACGAAGAATGGCCCTAGCGGAGAGCTACGAGCAGTACTTC. Variable domain in full (rest from reference TRBV18 and TRBJ2-7): NAGVMQNPRHLVRRRGQEARLRCSPMKGHSHVYWYRQLPEEGLKFMVYLQKENIIDESGMPKERFSAEFPKEGPSILRIQQVVRGDSAAYFCASSRRMALAESYEQYFGPGTRLTVT.

In the case of this clonotype: One base away lies a much larger clone, so this may be a sequencing read error. V and J are TRBV18 and TRBJ2-7; 7 nucleotides line up with TRBD1. Germline values: CDR1 KGHSH, CDR2 LQKENI. This CDR3 contains 14 residues. V was clipped by 3 bases and J by 2 bases; unmatched bases: 4. CDR3 sequence: CASSPGQATYEQYF. The CDR3, as DNA: TGTGCCAGCTCACCCGGACAGGCCACCTACGAGCAGTACTTC.

Comments on this clonotype: A much larger clone lies a single base off, so this may be a read error. The chain couples TRBV12-5 to TRBJ2-1; 10 positions agree with TRBD2. The CDR3 loop spans 16 amino acids. Germline assignment: CDR1 LGHNT and CDR2 FRNRAP. CDR3 nucleotides: TGTGCTAGTGGTTTGGCCACTAGCGGGATTCGTAATGAGCAGCTCTTC. Translating gives CASGLATSGIRNEQLF.

This clonotype was counted many times. The chain links TRBV25-1 to TRBJ2-1; 8 nucleotides agree with TRBD1. The germline V gene has CDR1 MGHDK and CDR2 SYGVNS. After removal of 5 bases from V and 8 bases from J, the junction contained 5 bases not matched to a gene. The CDR3 length is 13 residues. The CDR3 DNA reads TGTGCCAGCAGTAGGACAGGGATCTATGAGCAGTTCTTC. Protein product: CASSRTGIYEQFF. Using reference TRBV25-1 and TRBJ2-1 for the parts outside the CDR3, the full variable domain is EADIYQTPRYLVIGTGKKITLECSQTMGHDKMYWYQQDPGMELHLIHYSYGVNSTEKGDLSSESTVSRIRTEHFPLTLESARPSHTSQYLCASSRTGIYEQFFGPGTRLTVL.

This clonotype occurred many times. This chain connects TRBV4-3 to TRBJ1-2; tentative D call: TRBD1 (5 bases). Germline V gives CDR1 LGHNA, CDR2 YSLEER. The V gene lost 4 bases and the J gene lost 2 bases, with 11 bases spanning the gap. The CDR3 spans 14 residues. The CDR3 sequence: CASSPLGDNYGYTF. The CDR3 region has the DNA TGCGCCAGCAGCCCCTTGGGGGACAACTATGGCTACACCTTC.

This clonotype was found many times. The V gene is TRBV6-1, the J gene TRBJ1-2; weak D call: TRBD1 (5 bases). This CDR3 spans 14 amino acids. CDR1 is MNHNS and CDR2 is SASEGT in the germline V gene. V dropped 5 bases and J dropped 2 bases, with 12 bases sitting between them. The DNA for the CDR3 is TGTGCCAGCAGTAGGGAGGGGTGGAACTATGGCTACACCTTC. Translating it yields CASSREGWNYGYTF.